A selection of T cell receptor beta chains follows, all from one sample in a study of shared clonotypes between healthy human individuals. The table came from immunoSEQ multiplex PCR; TCRdb's copy has only in-frame clones and leaves some out. The table shows around 500,000 clones, with around 73% occurring only once. Sequenced sample: PBMCs. The receptors here all came from a woman aged 35 to 49 in good health. Some clones in this sample may be carry-over from other donors' samples. Both conserved end residues are part of each CDR3. A D gene is named only where the DNA matches it firmly. Clone size is given for some rows only: seen once, a few or many times, or a class if the clone is expanded.

few	TRBV7-9	-	TRBJ1-1	TGTGCCAGCAGCTTAGACTCATGGGGCACTGAAGCTTTCTTT	CASSLDSWGTEAFF
few	TRBV29-1	TRBD1	TRBJ1-1	TGCAGCGCCGACAGGGCCCTGAGCACTGAAGCTTTCTTT	CSADRALSTEAFF
-	TRBV14	-	TRBJ1-3	TGTGCCAGCAGCCAAGGTGGCAGACACTCTGGAAACACCATATATTTT	CASSQGGRHSGNTIYF
-	TRBV2	-	TRBJ1-1	TGTGCCAGCAGTGCGGTGTTGGGGAACACTGAAGCTTTCTTT	CASSAVLGNTEAFF
-	TRBV4-1	TRBD2	TRBJ2-7	TGCGCCAGCAGCCAAGCGGGACTAGCATACGAGCAGTACTTC	CASSQAGLAYEQYF
few	TRBV18	TRBD1	TRBJ2-1	TGTGCCAGCTCACCACCTTGGGGTACAGGGGGCTTGGACAATGAGCAGTTCTTC	CASSPPWGTGGLDNEQFF
-	TRBV5-4	-	TRBJ2-5	TGTGCCAGCAGCTTGGCCTTGGAGACCCAGTACTTC	CASSLALETQYF
many	TRBV5-1	-	TRBJ2-3	TGCGCCACCAACACAGGGCTCACAGATACGCAGTATTTT	CATNTGLTDTQYF
-	TRBV5-1	-	TRBJ1-2	TGCGCCAGCAGCTTAAGCGGGCGGGATGGCTACACCTTC	CASSLSGRDGYTF
-	TRBV6-6	-	TRBJ1-5	TGTGCCAGCAGTTCTCACCCAGGGGATCAGCCCCAGCATTTT	CASSSHPGDQPQHF
-	TRBV2	-	TRBJ2-3	TGTGCCAGCAGAGGGGGGGAGGGTGGTGGCACAGATACGCAGTATTTT	CASRGGEGGGTDTQYF
-	TRBV21-1	-	TRBJ2-3	TGTGCCAGCAGCTCAGGGGGGACTAGCGCCGACTTAGCAGATACGCAGTATTTT	CASSSGGTSADLADTQYF
-	TRBV5-1	-	TRBJ2-2	TGCGCCAGCAGCTCCGGGGCGGAGACCGGGGAGCTGTTTTTT	CASSSGAETGELFF
-	TRBV9	-	TRBJ2-3	TGTGCCAGCAGCAGGGAGTGGGGAGATACGCAGTATTTT	CASSREWGDTQYF
-	TRBV4-3	TRBD1	TRBJ1-5	TGCGCCAGCAGTCCAACCCTGACAGGGGGTAGCAACAATCAGCCCCAGCATTTT	CASSPTLTGGSNNQPQHF
-	TRBV7-9	TRBD1	TRBJ2-1	TGTGCCAGCAGCGGCTCCTCGGGACAGGGCTACAATGAGCAGTTCTTC	CASSGSSGQGYNEQFF
-	TRBV7-9	-	TRBJ1-4	TGTGCCAGCAGCCAGTCAGCGTATGAAAAACTGTTTTTT	CASSQSAYEKLFF
many	TRBV29-1	-	TRBJ2-3	TGCAGCGCCAGCGGACCGAGCACAGATACGCAGTATTTT	CSASGPSTDTQYF
few	TRBV19	-	TRBJ2-3	TGTGCCAGTAGTATAGGGCGGGGTAGCACAGATACGCAGTATTTT	CASSIGRGSTDTQYF
-	TRBV6-1	-	TRBJ2-2	TGTGCCAGCAGAATGAGGCCCGAAAGCACCGGGGAGCTGTTTTTT	CASRMRPESTGELFF
-	TRBV28	-	TRBJ1-2	TGTGCCAGCAGTTTGGGATCTAACTATGGCTACACCTTC	CASSLGSNYGYTF
-	TRBV5-1	-	TRBJ1-5	TGCGCCAGCAGCTTGGCGGTCGGGGTACAGCCCCAGCATTTT	CASSLAVGVQPQHF
many	TRBV19	-	TRBJ1-5	TGTGCCAGTAGTATAACAGGGAATGGGCAGCCCCAGCATTTT	CASSITGNGQPQHF
-	TRBV19	-	TRBJ1-2	TGTGCCAGTAGACGAATGACGGCTAACTATGGCTACACCTTC	CASRRMTANYGYTF
-	TRBV25-1	TRBD1	TRBJ2-5	TGTGCCAGCAGGGGGGACAGGGGCCAAGAGACCCAGTACTTC	CASRGDRGQETQYF
-	TRBV7-2	TRBD2	TRBJ2-7	TGTGCCAGCAGCCCCCCGAAGATGGCGGGAGTCGGCGAGCAGTACTTC	CASSPPKMAGVGEQYF
-	TRBV7-9	-	TRBJ2-3	TGTGCCAGCAGCTTAGGGCTCCATAGCACAGATACGCAGTATTTT	CASSLGLHSTDTQYF